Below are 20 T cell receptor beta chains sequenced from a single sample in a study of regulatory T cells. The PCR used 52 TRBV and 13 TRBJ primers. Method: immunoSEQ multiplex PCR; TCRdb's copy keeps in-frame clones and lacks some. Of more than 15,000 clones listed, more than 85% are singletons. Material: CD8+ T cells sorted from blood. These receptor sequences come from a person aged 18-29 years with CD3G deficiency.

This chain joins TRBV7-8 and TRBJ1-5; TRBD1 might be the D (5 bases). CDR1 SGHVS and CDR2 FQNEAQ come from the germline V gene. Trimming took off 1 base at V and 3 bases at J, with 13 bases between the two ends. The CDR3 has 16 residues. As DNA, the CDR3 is TGTGCCAGCAGCTTAGGGGCAGGGATATCCAATCAGCCCCAGCATTTT. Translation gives CASSLGAGISNQPQHF.

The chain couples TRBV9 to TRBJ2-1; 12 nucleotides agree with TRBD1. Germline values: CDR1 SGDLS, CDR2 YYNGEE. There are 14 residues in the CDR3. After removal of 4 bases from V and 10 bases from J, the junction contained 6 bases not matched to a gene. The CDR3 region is CASSMGQGAREQFF. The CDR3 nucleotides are TGTGCCAGCAGCATGGGACAGGGGGCAAGAGAGCAGTTCTTC.

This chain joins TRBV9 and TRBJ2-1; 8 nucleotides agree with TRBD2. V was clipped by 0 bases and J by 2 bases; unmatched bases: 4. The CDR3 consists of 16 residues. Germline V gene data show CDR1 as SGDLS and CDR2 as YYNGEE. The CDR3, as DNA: TGTGCCAGCAGCGTAGAGGGTAGCGGGGCCTACAATGAGCAGTTCTTC. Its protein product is CASSVEGSGAYNEQFF.

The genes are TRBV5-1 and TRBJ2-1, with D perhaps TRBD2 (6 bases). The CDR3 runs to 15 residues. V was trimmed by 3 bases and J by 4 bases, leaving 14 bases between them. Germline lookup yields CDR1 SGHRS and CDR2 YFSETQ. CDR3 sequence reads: CASSWSPGEYNEQFF. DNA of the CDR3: TGCGCCAGCAGCTGGAGCCCGGGAGAATACAATGAGCAGTTCTTC.

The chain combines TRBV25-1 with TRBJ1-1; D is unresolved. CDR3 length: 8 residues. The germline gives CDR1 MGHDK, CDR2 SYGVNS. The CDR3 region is CTEAEAFF. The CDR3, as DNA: TGTACGGAGGCTGAAGCTTTCTTT.

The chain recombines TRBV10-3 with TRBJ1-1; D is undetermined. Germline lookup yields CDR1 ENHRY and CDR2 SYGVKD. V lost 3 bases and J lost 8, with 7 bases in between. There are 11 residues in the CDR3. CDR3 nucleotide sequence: TGTGCCATCAGTGATGGAGGGGAAGCTTTCTTT. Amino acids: CAISDGGEAFF.

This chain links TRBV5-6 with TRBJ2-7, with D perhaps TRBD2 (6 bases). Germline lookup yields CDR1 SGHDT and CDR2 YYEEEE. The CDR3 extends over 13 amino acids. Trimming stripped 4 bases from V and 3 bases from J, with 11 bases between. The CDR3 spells CASSAGRNYEQYF. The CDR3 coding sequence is TGTGCCAGCAGCGCGGGACGAAACTACGAGCAGTACTTC.

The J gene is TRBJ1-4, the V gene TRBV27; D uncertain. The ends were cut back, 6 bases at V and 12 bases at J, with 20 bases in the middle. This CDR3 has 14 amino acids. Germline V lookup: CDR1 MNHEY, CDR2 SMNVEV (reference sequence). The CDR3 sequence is CASSKPPAAGELFF. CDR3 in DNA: TGTGCCAGCAGCAAACCACCCGCCGCCGGGGAACTGTTTTTT.

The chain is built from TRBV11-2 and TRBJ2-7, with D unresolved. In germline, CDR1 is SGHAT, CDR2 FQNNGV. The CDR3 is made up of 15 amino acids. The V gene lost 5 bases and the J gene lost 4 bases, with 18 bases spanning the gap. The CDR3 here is CASSQGPTPSYEQYF. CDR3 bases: TGTGCCAGCAGCCAAGGCCCGACCCCCTCTTACGAGCAGTACTTC.

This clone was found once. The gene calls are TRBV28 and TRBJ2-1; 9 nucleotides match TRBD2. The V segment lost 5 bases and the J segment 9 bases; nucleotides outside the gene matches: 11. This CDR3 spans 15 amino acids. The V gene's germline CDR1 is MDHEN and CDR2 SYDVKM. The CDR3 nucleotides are TGTGCCAGCAGTCCCCTTGGCGGGAGGGCCCGTGAGCAGTTCTTC. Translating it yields CASSPLGGRAREQFF.

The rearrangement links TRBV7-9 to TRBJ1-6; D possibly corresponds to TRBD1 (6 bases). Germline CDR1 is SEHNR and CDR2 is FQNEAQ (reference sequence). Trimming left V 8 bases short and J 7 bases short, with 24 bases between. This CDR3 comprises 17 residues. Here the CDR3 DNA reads TGTGCCAGCCAGGTGTCGGGGCAGGGGAACCGAAATTCACCCCTCCACTTT. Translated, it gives CASQVSGQGNRNSPLHF.

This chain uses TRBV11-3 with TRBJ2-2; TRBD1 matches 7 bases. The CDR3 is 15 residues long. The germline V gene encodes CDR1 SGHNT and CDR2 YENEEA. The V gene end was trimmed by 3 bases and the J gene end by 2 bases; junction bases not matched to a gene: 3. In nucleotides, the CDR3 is TGTGCCAGCAGCTTGCGGACAGGAAACACCGGGGAGCTGTTTTTT. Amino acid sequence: CASSLRTGNTGELFF.

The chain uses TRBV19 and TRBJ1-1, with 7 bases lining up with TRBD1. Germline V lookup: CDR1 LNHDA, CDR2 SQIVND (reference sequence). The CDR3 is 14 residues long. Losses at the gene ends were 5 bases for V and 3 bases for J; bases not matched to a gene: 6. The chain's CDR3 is CASSVWTGHTEAFF. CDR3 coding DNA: TGTGCCAGTAGTGTCTGGACAGGTCACACTGAAGCTTTCTTT.

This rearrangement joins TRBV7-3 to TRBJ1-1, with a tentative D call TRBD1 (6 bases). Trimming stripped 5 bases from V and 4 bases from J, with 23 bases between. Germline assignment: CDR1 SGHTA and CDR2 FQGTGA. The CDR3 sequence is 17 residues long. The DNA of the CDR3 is TGTGCCAGCAGCCCCGTAGAGGGGCAGGGGCGATTCACTGAAGCTTTCTTT. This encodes CASSPVEGQGRFTEAFF.

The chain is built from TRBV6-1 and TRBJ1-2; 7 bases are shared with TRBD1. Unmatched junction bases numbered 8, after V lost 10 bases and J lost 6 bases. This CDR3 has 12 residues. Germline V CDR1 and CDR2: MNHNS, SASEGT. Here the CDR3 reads CAIDRVGNGYTF. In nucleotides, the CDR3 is TGTGCCATCGACAGGGTCGGTAATGGCTACACCTTC.

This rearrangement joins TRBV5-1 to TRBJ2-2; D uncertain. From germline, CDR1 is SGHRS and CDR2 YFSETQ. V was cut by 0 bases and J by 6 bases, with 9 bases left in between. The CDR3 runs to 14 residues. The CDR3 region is CASSLEGLAGELFF. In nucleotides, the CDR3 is TGCGCCAGCAGCTTGGAAGGCTTGGCCGGGGAGCTGTTTTTT.

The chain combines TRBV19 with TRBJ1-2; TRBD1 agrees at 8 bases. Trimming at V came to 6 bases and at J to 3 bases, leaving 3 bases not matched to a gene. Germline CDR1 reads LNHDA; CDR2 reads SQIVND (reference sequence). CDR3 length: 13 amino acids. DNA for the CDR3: TGTGCCAGTAGCAGGGGGCCATACTATGGCTACACCTTC. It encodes CASSRGPYYGYTF.

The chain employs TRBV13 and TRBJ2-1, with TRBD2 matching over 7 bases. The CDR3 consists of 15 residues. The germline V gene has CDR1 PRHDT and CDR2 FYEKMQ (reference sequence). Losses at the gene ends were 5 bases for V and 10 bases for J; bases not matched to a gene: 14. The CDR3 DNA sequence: TGTGCCAGCAGCCATGGACTAGGATATACAAGGGAGCAGTTCTTC. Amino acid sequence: CASSHGLGYTREQFF.

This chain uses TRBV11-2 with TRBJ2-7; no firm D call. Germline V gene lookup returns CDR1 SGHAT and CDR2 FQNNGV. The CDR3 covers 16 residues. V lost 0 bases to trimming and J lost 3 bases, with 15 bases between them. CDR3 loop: CASSLDRSAGVYEQYF. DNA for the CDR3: TGTGCCAGCAGCTTAGATCGGTCAGCTGGAGTCTACGAGCAGTACTTC.

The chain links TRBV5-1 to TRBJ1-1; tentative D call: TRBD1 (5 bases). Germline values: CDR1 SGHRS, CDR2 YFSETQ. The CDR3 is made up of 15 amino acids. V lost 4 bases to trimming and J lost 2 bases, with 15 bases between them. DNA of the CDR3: TGCGCCAGCAGCGGGGGGATCACTTACAACACTGAAGCTTTCTTT. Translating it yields CASSGGITYNTEAFF.